These T cell receptor beta chains were read from a single sample in a study of shared clonotypes between healthy human individuals. The repertoire was sequenced with immunoSEQ multiplex PCR; TCRdb's copy has only in-frame clones and lacks some. The table includes fewer than 1.6 million clones, 97% to 99% detected once. The sample comprised naive CD4+ T cells sorted from blood. The receptor source for this set is a man aged 25-45 years in good health. Both conserved end residues are part of each CDR3. The order of the fields is clone size, V gene, J gene, D gene, CDR3 DNA, CDR3 protein. The D gene is left open where the match is weak. Clone size appears in some rows only: once, few, many, or a class for an expanded clone.

>once|TRBV5-1|TRBJ2-3|TRBD1
TGCGCCAGCAGCAAAGGACAGGGGCAAAGGTACTCAGATACGCAGTATTTT
CASSKGQGQRYSDTQYF
>once|TRBV7-9|TRBJ2-1|-
TGTGCCAGCGGGAGTTCACACAATGAGCAGTTCTTC
CASGSSHNEQFF
>-|TRBV18|TRBJ1-4|-
TGTGCCAGCTCACCTTCGGCTAGGTCGACTAATGAAAAACTGTTTTTT
CASSPSARSTNEKLFF
>once|TRBV4-1|TRBJ2-1|-
TGCGCCAGCAGCCAAGATGAGGACCTTTCCTACAATGAGCAGTTCTTC
CASSQDEDLSYNEQFF
>once|TRBV25-1|TRBJ2-2|-
TGTGCCAGCAGTGAACCTAACACCGGGGAGCTGTTTTTT
CASSEPNTGELFF
>few|TRBV28|TRBJ2-3|-
TGTGCCAGCAGTTTCCCTAAAGGGGGGAGCGGCACAGATACGCAGTATTTT
CASSFPKGGSGTDTQYF
>-|TRBV2|TRBJ2-3|TRBD2
TGTGCCAGCAGTGGGCAGCAGGGAGGGGATACGCAGTATTTT
CASSGQQGGDTQYF
>-|TRBV6-6|TRBJ2-7|TRBD2
TGTGCCAGCAGGTGGACTAGCGGGACCTACGAGCAGTACTTC
CASRWTSGTYEQYF
>once|TRBV25-1|TRBJ2-7|-
TGTGCCAGCAGTGAATTGGGTCCCGTCTACGAGCAGTACTTC
CASSELGPVYEQYF
>-|TRBV7-2|TRBJ2-3|-
TGTGCCAGCAGGGGGGCTAGCACAGATACGCAGTATTTT
CASRGASTDTQYF
>-|TRBV2|TRBJ2-5|TRBD1
TGTGCCAGCAGTCGGGACAGGGGCTCCCTCGAGACCCAGTACTTC
CASSRDRGSLETQYF
>-|TRBV5-1|TRBJ2-2|-
TGCGCCAGCAGCTTGAAGACAGCCAACACCGGGGAGCTGTTTTTT
CASSLKTANTGELFF
>-|TRBV5-4|TRBJ2-3|-
TGTGCCAGCAGCTTTGACAGCACAGATACGCAGTATTTT
CASSFDSTDTQYF
>-|TRBV19|TRBJ1-5|-
TGTGCCAGTGAATCGAGGGCACTAAGCAATCAGCCCCAGCATTTT
CASESRALSNQPQHF
>-|TRBV4-3|TRBJ2-5|TRBD2
TGCGCCAGCAGCCAAGATCTAGGACTAGCGGACCAAGAGACCCAGTACTTC
CASSQDLGLADQETQYF
>once|TRBV29-1|TRBJ2-5|-
TGCAGCGTTGTAGGGGCCGACGTGACCCAGTACTTC
CSVVGADVTQYF
>-|TRBV7-9|TRBJ2-2|TRBD1
TGTGCCAGCAGCTTACAGGGGGCGCTTCCCGGGGAGCTGTTTTTT
CASSLQGALPGELFF
>-|TRBV7-9|TRBJ1-1|-
TGTGCCAGCAGCTTAGCGCGGGTTGTGGAAGCTTTCTTT
CASSLARVVEAFF
>-|TRBV2|TRBJ2-1|TRBD1
TGTGCCAGCCGGGACAGGGGTTACAATGAGCAGTTCTTC
CASRDRGYNEQFF
>-|TRBV7-9|TRBJ2-1|TRBD2
TGTGCCAGCAGCTTATGGTTAGCGGGCTCCTACAATGAGCAGTTCTTC
CASSLWLAGSYNEQFF
>-|TRBV10-3|TRBJ2-7|-
TGTGCCACCCCCTTGGGGGGATGCTACGAGCAGTACTTC
CATPLGGCYEQYF
>once|TRBV18|TRBJ2-1|-
TGTGCCAGCTCTCTGAAAGCCGGGACTTTTGAGCAGTTCTTC
CASSLKAGTFEQFF
>-|TRBV28|TRBJ2-1|-
TGTGCCAGCAGCAGCCCCGAGAGCAATGAGCAGTTCTTC
CASSSPESNEQFF
>-|TRBV9|TRBJ2-1|-
TGTGCCAGCACCCGGGACAATGAGCAGTTCTTC
CASTRDNEQFF
>-|TRBV7-9|TRBJ1-5|TRBD1
TGTGCCAGCAGCTCACAGGGGGGGCTCAATCAGCCCCAGCATTTT
CASSSQGGLNQPQHF
>-|TRBV28|TRBJ1-1|-
TGTGCCAGCAACTTACCGCGGGGGATAGCGAACACTGAAGCTTTCTTT
CASNLPRGIANTEAFF
>-|TRBV28|TRBJ2-7|-
TGTGCCAGCAGCCAGGGCGGCGGTCTGGAGAACCCTTACGAGCAGTACTTC
CASSQGGGLENPYEQYF
>-|TRBV19|TRBJ1-3|-
TGTGCCAGTAATCCTGGAGTCTCTGGAAACACCATATATTTT
CASNPGVSGNTIYF